This T cell receptor (beta chain) was obtained from a study of blood T cell repertoires in COVID-19 (dated by TCRdb to 2020 to 2021). With respect to the entire study: Samples covering the acute and convalescent phases of COVID-19 were provided by collaborators in the United States, Italy and Spain. The prospective study material was composed of cDNA or gDNA derived from T cells, B-cell-depleted T cells, or PBMCs. Subjects who had been exposed to COVID-19, were actively infected with it, or had recovered from it provided the deeply sampled blood TCRbeta repertoires that made up the dataset. The repertoires were released in a freely available public database intended as a resource for research on the immune response to SARS-CoV-2. The samples were drawn from two sources: the first 160 participants of the ongoing ImmuneRACE study, and fewer than 1,500 subjects contributed by 6 global collaborators. A de-identified subject ID, COVID-19 status, age in years and sex were almost always included in the sample metadata. Where available, HLA class I and class II types were obtained from metadata supplied by the sample provider rather than from assay-based typing. The investigation overall reported the following: The amount of clinical and demographic metadata varied by source and participant and was provided uncurated.

About this clone: Its target antigen remains unknown. Base qualities are not provided; no much larger clone lies one nucleotide away.

The immunoSEQ Assay, a bias-controlled multiplex PCR, was used to amplify TCRbeta CDR3 regions from genomic DNA. The study's processing was this. The number of nucleated cells in each sample was estimated by amplification of reference gene primers within the assay. To quantify the absolute abundance of each unique TCRbeta CDR3 rearrangement, sequence reads were collapsed and filtered. For each sample, productive Simpson clonality was calculated as the square root of Simpson's diversity index across productive rearrangements. This is the immuneACCESS table as TCRdb keeps it, with only in-frame sequences that have V and J called. A part of the clones is gone; compared with another copy, unresolved V genes explain less than half, and the rest is unexplained. V and J calls plus clone size are reproduced from that table; the DNA served to infer D and trimming. The sample data list 240,000 or so clones, and 86% of these were observed just once. Roughly 3% of the sample is taken by the ten largest.

A second Seattle source provided samples from volunteer blood donors who had recovered from COVID-19. Whole blood was collected in K2EDTA tubes by collaborating institutions according to the institutions' own protocols. For TCRbeta analysis, collaborator samples were shipped as frozen whole blood, as isolated PBMCs, or as DNA extracted from either sample type. At the junction V is shortened by 0 bases and J by 5 bases, with 17 bases in between. CDR1 MNHEY and CDR2 SVGAGI are derived from the germline V gene. From the cysteine through the phenylalanine, the CDR3 covers 16 amino acids. The entry retains the CDR3 DNA only, 48 bases that are in frame from base 1.

In this chain, TRBV6-5 is recombined with TRBJ2-7; D gene: possibly TRBD1, on 5 matching bases. This TCR was recovered from a woman in her 30s who had recovered from COVID-19. Source material: peripheral blood. The CDR3 corresponds to CASSYSDPQGLHEQYF. In nucleotides, the sequence is TGTGCCAGCAGTTACTCCGATCCTCAGGGTCTCCACGAGCAGTACTTC.